The rows below give T cell receptor beta chains drawn from one sample of a study of blood T cell repertoires in COVID-19. Only in-frame clones appear in the TCRdb table, and some are missing; sequencing was by immunoSEQ multiplex PCR. Found here are 100,000 to 120,000 clones, over 60% of them singletons; the top ten hold approximately 16%. Specimen: peripheral blood. These receptors came from a woman aged 80 or older with active or convalescent COVID-19. Both conserved end residues are part of each CDR3. D genes are given only for firm matches. Clone size is not always given. Where it is, it says once, few, many or a class for expanded clones.

clone_size j_call v_call cdr3_length d_call cdr3_nt cdr3_aa
- TRBJ2-5 TRBV3-1/TRBV3-2 15 - TGTGCCAGCAGCCAACCGGGCCGAGGGAGGGAGACCCAGTACTTC CASSQPGRGRETQYF
- TRBJ2-7 TRBV7-9 17 TRBD1 TGTGCCAGCAGCTTAAGAGTGGGGACAGCGCTGGTCTACGAGCAGTACTTC CASSLRVGTALVYEQYF
- TRBJ2-1 TRBV5-4 16 TRBD2 TGTGCCAGCAGCCGAGGGACTAGCGGGAGGGCCTATGAGCAGTTCTTC CASSRGTSGRAYEQFF
- TRBJ2-5 TRBV11-2 13 - TGTGCCAGCAGCTTTGTCTACCAAGAGACCCAGTACTTC CASSFVYQETQYF
- TRBJ2-2 TRBV7-8 16 TRBD2 TGTGCCAGCAGCTTGCTTTCGGGGGGGAACACCGGGGAGCTGTTTTTT CASSLLSGGNTGELFF
- TRBJ1-1 TRBV18 16 - TGTGCCAGCTCACCTCAGAGGACAGATATGAACACTGAAGCTTTCTTT CASSPQRTDMNTEAFF
- TRBJ1-5 TRBV28 15 - TGTGCCAGCACCCGGGTGAAGAACGGCAATCAGCCCCAGCATTTT CASTRVKNGNQPQHF
- TRBJ1-2 TRBV6-5 14 - TGTGCCACTGAACCGGACAGTTACTCCTATGGCTACACCTTC CATEPDSYSYGYTF
- TRBJ2-3 TRBV28 14 - TGTGCCAGCAGTTTTCGCGGGACTACAGATACGCAGTATTTT CASSFRGTTDTQYF
once TRBJ1-5 TRBV29-1 12 - TGCAGCGCTGGACAGAGAAATCAGCCCCAGCATTTT CSAGQRNQPQHF
- TRBJ1-6 TRBV5-1 14 TRBD1 TGCGCCAGCACCCGAGGGACAGGTGAATCACCCCTCCACTTT CASTRGTGESPLHF
- TRBJ2-5 TRBV15 12 - TGTGCCACCAGCAGATTCGGGGAGACCCAGTACTTC CATSRFGETQYF
once TRBJ2-7 TRBV5-5 13 - TGTGCCAGCAGCCTCCTAGGCGACTACGAGCAGTACTTC CASSLLGDYEQYF
many TRBJ2-1 TRBV5-1 18 TRBD2 TGCGCCAGCAGCTTGGCCACTAGCGGGACCAGCTCCTACAATGAGCAGTTCTTC CASSLATSGTSSYNEQFF
- TRBJ1-1 TRBV2 11 - TGTGCCAGCAGTCTAAACACTGAAGCTTTCTTT CASSLNTEAFF
- TRBJ1-1 TRBV12-3/TRBV12-4 13 - TGTGCCAGCAGTTTTTCTCGCGACACTGAAGCTTTCTTT CASSFSRDTEAFF